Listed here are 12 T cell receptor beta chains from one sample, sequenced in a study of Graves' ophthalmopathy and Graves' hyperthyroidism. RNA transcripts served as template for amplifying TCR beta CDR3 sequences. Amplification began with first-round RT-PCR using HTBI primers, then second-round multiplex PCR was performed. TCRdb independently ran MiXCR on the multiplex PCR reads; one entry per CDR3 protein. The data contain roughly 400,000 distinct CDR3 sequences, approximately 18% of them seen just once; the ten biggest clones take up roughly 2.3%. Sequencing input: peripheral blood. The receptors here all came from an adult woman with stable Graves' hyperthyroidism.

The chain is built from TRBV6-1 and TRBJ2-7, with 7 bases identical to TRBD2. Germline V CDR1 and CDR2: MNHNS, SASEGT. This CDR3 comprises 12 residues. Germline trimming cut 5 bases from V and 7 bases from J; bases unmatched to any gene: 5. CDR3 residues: CASSPGTKEQYF. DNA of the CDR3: TGTGCCAGCAGTCCCGGGACTAAGGAGCAGTACTTC.

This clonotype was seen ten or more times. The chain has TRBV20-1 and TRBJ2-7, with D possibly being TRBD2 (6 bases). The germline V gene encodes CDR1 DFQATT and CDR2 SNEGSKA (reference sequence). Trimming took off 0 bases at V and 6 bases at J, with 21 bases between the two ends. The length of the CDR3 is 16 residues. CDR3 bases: TGCAGTGCTAGAGATCTTGGGACTCCCTATAGGGGCGAGCAGTACTTC. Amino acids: CSARDLGTPYRGEQYF.

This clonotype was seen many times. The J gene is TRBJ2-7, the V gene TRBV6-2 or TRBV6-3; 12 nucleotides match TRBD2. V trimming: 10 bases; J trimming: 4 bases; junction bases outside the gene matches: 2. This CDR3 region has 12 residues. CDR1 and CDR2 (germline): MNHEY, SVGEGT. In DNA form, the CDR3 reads TGTGCCACCGGACTAGCGGGATACGAGCAGTACTTC. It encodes CATGLAGYEQYF.

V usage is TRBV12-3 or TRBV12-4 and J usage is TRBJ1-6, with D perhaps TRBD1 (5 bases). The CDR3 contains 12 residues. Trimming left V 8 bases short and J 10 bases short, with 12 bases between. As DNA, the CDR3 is TGTGCCAGCTGGGGGGATGGCTCACCCCTCCACTTT. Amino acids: CASWGDGSPLHF.

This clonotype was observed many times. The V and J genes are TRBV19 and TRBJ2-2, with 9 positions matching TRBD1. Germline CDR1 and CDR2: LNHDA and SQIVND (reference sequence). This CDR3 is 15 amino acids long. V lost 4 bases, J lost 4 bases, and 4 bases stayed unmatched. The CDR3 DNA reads TGTGCCAGTAGTACGGACAGGGGCCCCACCGGGGAGCTGTTTTTT. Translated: CASSTDRGPTGELFF.

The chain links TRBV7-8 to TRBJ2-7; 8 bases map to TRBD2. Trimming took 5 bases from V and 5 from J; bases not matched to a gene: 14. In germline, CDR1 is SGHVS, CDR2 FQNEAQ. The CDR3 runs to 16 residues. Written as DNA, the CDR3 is TGTGCCAGCAGCCCCTACTCGGGAGGGGAAGTCGACGAGCAGTACTTC. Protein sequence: CASSPYSGGEVDEQYF.

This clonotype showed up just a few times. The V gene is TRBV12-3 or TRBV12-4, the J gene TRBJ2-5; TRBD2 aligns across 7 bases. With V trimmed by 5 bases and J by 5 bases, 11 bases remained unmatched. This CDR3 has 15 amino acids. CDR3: CASSHNRLAGETQYF. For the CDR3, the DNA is TGTGCCAGCAGTCACAATAGACTAGCAGGGGAGACCCAGTACTTC.

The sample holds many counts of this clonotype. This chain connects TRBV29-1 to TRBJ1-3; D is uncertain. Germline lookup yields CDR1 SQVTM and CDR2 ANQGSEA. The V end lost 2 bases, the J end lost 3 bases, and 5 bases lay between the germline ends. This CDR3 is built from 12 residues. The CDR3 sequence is CSVETNGNTIYF. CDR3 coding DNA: TGCAGCGTTGAAACCAATGGAAACACCATATATTTT.

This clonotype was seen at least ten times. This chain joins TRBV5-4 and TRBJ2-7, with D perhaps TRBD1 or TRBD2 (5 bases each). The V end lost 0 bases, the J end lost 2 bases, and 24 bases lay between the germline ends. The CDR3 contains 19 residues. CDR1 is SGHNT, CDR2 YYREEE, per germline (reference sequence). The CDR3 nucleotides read TGTGCCAGCAGCTTGGTGGGAGCGTGGGGCCGACTGTTTGCCTACGAGCAGTACTTC. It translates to CASSLVGAWGRLFAYEQYF.

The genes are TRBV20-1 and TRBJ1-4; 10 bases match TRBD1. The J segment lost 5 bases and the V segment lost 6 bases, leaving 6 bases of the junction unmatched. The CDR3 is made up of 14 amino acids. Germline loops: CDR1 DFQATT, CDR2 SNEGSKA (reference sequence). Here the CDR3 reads CSAQGTGENEKLFF. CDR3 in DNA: TGCAGTGCCCAAGGGACAGGGGAAAATGAAAAACTGTTTTTT.

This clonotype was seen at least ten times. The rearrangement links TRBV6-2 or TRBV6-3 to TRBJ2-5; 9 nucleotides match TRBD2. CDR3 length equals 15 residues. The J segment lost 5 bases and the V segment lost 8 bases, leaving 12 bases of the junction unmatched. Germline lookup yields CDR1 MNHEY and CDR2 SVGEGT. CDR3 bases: TGTGCCAGCTGCAGACTAGCGGACCCAGGGGAGACCCAGTACTTC. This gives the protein CASCRLADPGETQYF.

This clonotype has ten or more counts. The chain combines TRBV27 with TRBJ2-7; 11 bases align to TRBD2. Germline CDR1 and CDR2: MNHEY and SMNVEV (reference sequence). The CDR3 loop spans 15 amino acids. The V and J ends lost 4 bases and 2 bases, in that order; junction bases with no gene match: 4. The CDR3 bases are TGTGCCAGCAGTTACACTAGCGGGAGAACCTACGAGCAGTACTTC. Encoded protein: CASSYTSGRTYEQYF.